This TCR beta chain stems from a study of blood T cell repertoires in COVID-19. About the research overall: Sites across the United States, Italy and Spain contributed samples from acute and convalescent COVID-19.

Original data processing: Researchers report that nucleated cell counts were estimated from reference gene primer amplification. TCRdb keeps only in-frame clones here, not all; method: immunoSEQ multiplex PCR. The DNA gave D and trimming, while V, J and clone size come from that table. This sample has around 85,000 clones, with approximately 88% found just once. This TCR was sampled from a man aged 55 to 70 with acute or convalescent COVID-19. Sequencing was done on a sample of peripheral blood.

The chain's CDR3 is CSVPEGGNEQFF. The CDR3 bases are TGCAGCGTTCCTGAGGGGGGGAATGAGCAGTTCTTC. This sequence joins TRBV29-1 and TRBJ2-1, with D possibly being TRBD2 (7 bases). Per germline, CDR1 SQVTM and CDR2 ANQGSEA. Trimming stripped 5 bases from V and 7 bases from J, with 12 bases between. CDR3 length equals 12 residues.